This T cell receptor beta chain was sequenced during a study of cytomegalovirus exposure and HLA in healthy donors. V trimming: 0 bases; J trimming: 9 bases; junction bases outside the gene matches: 2. CDR3 length: 14 residues. CDR1 and CDR2 from the germline V gene are LGHNA and YSLEER. Whole-study findings and limits: According to an earlier analysis, most TCR beta V segments yielded productive rearrangements about 87% or about 30% of the time.

Primers: 60 Vbeta forward and 13 Jbeta reverse. This table comes from immunoSEQ multiplex PCR, and its TCRdb copy is limited to in-frame clones, with some not included. The table has under 150,000 clones, 75% to 85% seen once. On this clone: The antigen is not known.

Sequenced material: PBMCs. This TCR was sampled from a woman aged 40 to 55 in good health and CMV-seropositive. The chain uses TRBV4-3 and TRBJ1-2; 12 bases match TRBD1. DNA of the CDR3: TGCGCCAGCAGCCAAGACCGGGACAGGGGGCGCTACACCTTC. Residues: CASSQDRDRGRYTF.